Following are 28 T cell receptor beta chains from one sample sequenced in a study of identical twins. Each CDR3 protein is one row after TCRdb ran MiXCR on the 5' RACE reads. Of 500,000 or so distinct CDR3 sequences listed, about 20% are singletons. These sequences were also reported in another study, on T cells expressing NK-cell markers.

Sequencing was done on a sample of CD4+ T cells sorted from blood. Receptors originate from a woman under 30 in good health.

As DNA, the CDR3 is TGTGCCAGCAGCTTGGGACAGCGGAGTAGCGATACGCAGTATTTT. Its protein product is CASSLGQRSSDTQYF. The chain carries TRBV5-6 and TRBJ2-3; D may match TRBD1 or TRBD2 (5 bases each). The CDR3 has 15 amino acids. Germline values: CDR1 SGHDT, CDR2 YYEEEE. V was shortened by 0 bases and J by 6 bases, with 14 bases between the two germline ends.

The V and J genes are TRBV20-1 and TRBJ2-5, with a tentative D call TRBD2 (5 bases). The V gene lost 3 bases and the J gene lost 1 base, with 9 bases spanning the gap. Looked up from germline, CDR1 is DFQATT and CDR2 is SNEGSKA (reference sequence). The CDR3 runs to 13 residues. CDR3 bases: TGCAGTGCTAGTGAGACTATCCAAGAGACCCAGTACTTC. Translating gives CSASETIQETQYF.

This CDR3 reads CSARKREVFNEQFF. The CDR3 DNA sequence: TGCAGTGCTAGAAAGCGGGAGGTATTTAATGAGCAGTTCTTC. The gene calls are TRBV20-1 and TRBJ2-1; 9 positions match TRBD2. J lost 7 bases, V lost 2 bases, and 6 bases had no gene match. CDR3 length: 14 residues. The germline CDR1 and CDR2 sequences are DFQATT and SNEGSKA (reference sequence).

The gene calls are TRBV11-3 and TRBJ1-1; D gene uncertain. Germline loops: CDR1 SGHNT, CDR2 YENEEA. The CDR3 is made up of 13 amino acids. With 7 bases removed from V and 3 bases from J, the gap between germline ends came to 12 bases. The CDR3, as DNA: TGTGCCAGCACCGCGGGCAGACACACTGAAGCTTTCTTT. Translation: CASTAGRHTEAFF.

The chain has TRBV7-2 and TRBJ2-7; unclear D gene. This CDR3 contains 15 residues. Trimming removed 2 bases at V and 4 bases at J, with 15 bases between. Germline lookup yields CDR1 SGHTA and CDR2 FQGNSA. Here the CDR3 DNA reads TGTGCCAGCAGCTTAACGGTAGATCTACTTTACGAGCAGTACTTC. Its protein is CASSLTVDLLYEQYF.

This clonotype showed up many times. This sequence joins TRBV10-3 and TRBJ2-3; no definite D call. The germline gives CDR1 ENHRY, CDR2 SYGVKD. This CDR3 comprises 12 residues. V dropped 2 bases and J dropped 9 bases, with 9 bases sitting between them. CDR3 in amino acids: CAISEPAETQYF. CDR3 DNA: TGTGCCATCAGTGAGCCTGCCGAAACGCAGTATTTT.

This clonotype was picked up one time. The V gene is TRBV19, the J gene TRBJ2-7; D might be TRBD2 (6 bases). The V gene's germline CDR1 is LNHDA and CDR2 SQIVND (reference sequence). The CDR3 has 13 amino acids. The germline V and J ends were trimmed by 3 bases and 3 bases, with 9 bases remaining between them. In DNA form, the CDR3 reads TGTGCCAGTAGTATGGGAGGTCGCTACGAGCAGTACTTC. Amino acid sequence: CASSMGGRYEQYF.

The gene calls are TRBV6-1 and TRBJ2-7; 10 bases are a match to TRBD1. J gave up 4 bases and V 10 bases, and 13 bases lay outside the gene matches. CDR3 length: 15 residues. Germline values: CDR1 MNHNS, CDR2 SASEGT. The DNA for the CDR3 is TGTGCCACCACCCAAGACAGGGGGCGTTTATACGAGCAGTACTTC. Its protein is CATTQDRGRLYEQYF.

The chain is built from TRBV6-5 and TRBJ2-3; 10 bases are shared with TRBD2. This CDR3 is 18 amino acids long. J lost 0 bases, V lost 2 bases, and 8 bases had no gene match. CDR1 MNHEY and CDR2 SVGAGI come from the germline V gene. CDR3 DNA sequence: TGTGCCAGCAGTTACGAGGGACTAGCGCGTGCTAGCACAGATACGCAGTATTTT. Residues: CASSYEGLARASTDTQYF.

This chain uses TRBV20-1 with TRBJ2-5; tentatively, D is TRBD1 or TRBD2 (6 bases each). This CDR3 is built from 15 residues. The germline gives CDR1 DFQATT, CDR2 SNEGSKA (reference sequence). V lost 0 bases and J lost 4, with 15 bases in between. This CDR3 reads CSARDQLKGGETQYF. The DNA for the CDR3 is TGCAGTGCTAGAGATCAACTAAAGGGGGGAGAGACCCAGTACTTC.

CDR3 loop: CASRELTWDRDSYGYTF. DNA for the CDR3: TGTGCCAGCAGAGAGCTAACCTGGGACCGGGATAGCTATGGCTACACCTTC. V is TRBV6-1 and J is TRBJ1-2; D may be TRBD1 (5 bases). With 6 bases removed from V and 4 bases from J, the gap between germline ends came to 24 bases. The germline gives CDR1 MNHNS, CDR2 SASEGT. The CDR3 has 17 residues.

This clonotype came up once. The J gene is TRBJ1-4, the V gene TRBV29-1; 8 bases map to TRBD1. Trimming at V came to 4 bases and at J to 8 bases, leaving 3 bases not matched to a gene. This CDR3 is 12 amino acids long. Germline V CDR1 and CDR2: SQVTM, ANQGSEA. The CDR3 region is CSVAAGGEKLFF. CDR3 DNA sequence: TGCAGCGTTGCCGCAGGGGGCGAAAAACTGTTTTTT.

This clonotype was seen only a few times. The chain has TRBV6-1 and TRBJ2-1; TRBD2 matches 7 bases. The CDR3 contains 17 residues. V shed 6 bases and J 6 bases; nucleotides not matched to a gene: 17. Germline V CDR1 and CDR2: MNHNS, SASEGT. The CDR3, as DNA: TGTGCCAGCAGCCGATACTCGGGCCTAGCGGCTCCCAATGAGCAGTTCTTC. Translation gives CASSRYSGLAAPNEQFF.

The rearrangement joins TRBV27 to TRBJ2-1; D tentatively fits TRBD1 or TRBD2 (5 bases each). Germline values: CDR1 MNHEY, CDR2 SMNVEV (reference sequence). The ends were cut back, 5 bases at V and 8 bases at J, with 19 bases in the middle. The CDR3 length is 15 residues. This chain's CDR3 is CASSGRDPRYDEQFF. CDR3 in DNA: TGTGCCAGCAGTGGCCGGGACCCGAGGTACGATGAGCAGTTCTTC.

This clonotype was counted a few times. The V and J genes are TRBV9 and TRBJ2-3; a weak D match, TRBD2 (6 bases). This CDR3 is built from 15 residues. Deletions cut 2 bases from V and 2 bases from J, with 12 bases between. The germline V gene encodes CDR1 SGDLS and CDR2 YYNGEE. In DNA, the CDR3 is TGTGCCAGCAGCGTCCTCGGGACTCCCACAGATACGCAGTATTTT. This encodes CASSVLGTPTDTQYF. The variable domain in full, completed from reference TRBV9 and TRBJ2-3, reads DSGVTQTPKHLITATGQRVTLRCSPRSGDLSVYWYQQSLDQGLQFLIQYYNGEERAKGNILERFSAQQFPDLHSELNLSSLELGDSALYFCASSVLGTPTDTQYFGPGTRLTVL.

As DNA, the CDR3 is TGTGCCTGCCTGGCCGGGGAGCTGTTTTTT. This gives the protein CACLAGELFF. The chain couples TRBV30 to TRBJ2-2; D is undetermined. V lost 6 bases and J 6 bases, leaving 5 bases between the germline ends. The CDR3 totals 10 residues. Germline CDR1 GTSNPN, CDR2 SVGIG (reference sequence).

This clonotype was found a few times. The gene calls are TRBV12-3 or TRBV12-4 and TRBJ1-2, with 12 bases lining up with TRBD1. The V and J ends lost 1 base and 3 bases, in that order; junction bases with no gene match: 3. CDR3 length: 16 residues. CDR3: CASSLVGQGAYYGYTF. For the CDR3, the DNA is TGTGCCAGCAGTTTAGTGGGACAGGGGGCCTACTATGGCTACACCTTC.

The V and J genes are TRBV20-1 and TRBJ1-5; weak D call: TRBD1 (6 bases). Germline V gene sequence: CDR1 DFQATT, CDR2 SNEGSKA (reference sequence). Deletions cut 6 bases from V and 5 bases from J, with 23 bases between. The CDR3 runs to 16 residues. As DNA, the CDR3 is TGCAGTGCCCACCTACAGGGATTGGGAAGGGATCAGCCCCAGCATTTT. It is translated as CSAHLQGLGRDQPQHF.

This clonotype appeared a few times. The rearrangement links TRBV20-1 to TRBJ2-7; 7 positions agree with TRBD2. The CDR3 totals 15 residues. V was clipped by 0 bases and J by 3 bases; unmatched bases: 8. Germline CDR1 is DFQATT and CDR2 is SNEGSKA (reference sequence). The CDR3 nucleotides read TGCAGTGCTAGAGACCCCTCCGGGGGGATCTACGAGCAGTACTTC. It encodes CSARDPSGGIYEQYF.

This clonotype was recorded a few times. The V call is TRBV7-8, the J call TRBJ2-2; D is ambiguous. The CDR3 runs 15 residues. Trimming left V 1 base short and J 4 bases short, with 10 bases between. From germline, CDR1 is SGHVS and CDR2 FQNEAQ. The CDR3 DNA reads as TGTGCCAGCAGCTTAGATAGGGCTGGCACCGGGGAGCTGTTTTTT. As protein: CASSLDRAGTGELFF.

This clonotype was observed a handful of times. V and J are TRBV12-3 or TRBV12-4 and TRBJ2-7; D is possibly TRBD2 (6 bases). There are 14 residues in the CDR3. Trimming removed 5 bases from V and 2 bases from J, with 13 bases in between. DNA of the CDR3: TGTGCCAGCAGTGCGCAGGGAGGACCCTACGAGCAGTACTTC. This sequence encodes CASSAQGGPYEQYF.

The V and J genes are TRBV14 and TRBJ2-1; D possibly corresponds to TRBD1 (5 bases). Trimming removed 0 bases at V and 3 bases at J, with 9 bases between. The germline gives CDR1 SGHDN, CDR2 FVKESK. CDR3 size: 15 residues. The chain's CDR3 is CASSQDLGHYNEQFF. The CDR3 DNA is TGTGCCAGCAGCCAAGATCTGGGGCACTACAATGAGCAGTTCTTC.

This clonotype was picked up many times. V gene TRBV12-3 or TRBV12-4 combines with J gene TRBJ1-1, with D maybe TRBD1 (6 bases). This CDR3 is 14 amino acids long. Trimming shortened V by 3 bases and J by 3 bases, and 11 bases separated the two germline ends. Written as DNA, the CDR3 is TGTGCCAGCAGTTTGTTAACAGGGTACACTGAAGCTTTCTTT. It encodes CASSLLTGYTEAFF.

Ten or more counts support this clonotype. The chain combines TRBV20-1 with TRBJ1-6, with D maybe TRBD1 (6 bases). There are 13 residues in the CDR3. The V end was cut by 5 bases, the J end by 7 bases, with 12 bases between. The V gene's germline CDR1 is DFQATT and CDR2 SNEGSKA (reference sequence). The CDR3 region is CSAHGTPNSPLHF. The CDR3 DNA reads as TGCAGTGCTCACGGGACACCGAATTCACCCCTCCACTTT.

This clonotype was observed many times. The chain carries TRBV29-1 and TRBJ1-1, with D tentatively TRBD1 (5 bases). The ends were cut back, 7 bases at V and 0 bases at J, with 18 bases in the middle. The germline gives CDR1 SQVTM, CDR2 ANQGSEA. This CDR3 contains 15 residues. CDR3 residues: CSAGPGWGMNTEAFF. In nucleotides, the CDR3 is TGCAGCGCCGGTCCAGGGTGGGGAATGAACACTGAAGCTTTCTTT.

The chain couples TRBV20-1 to TRBJ2-7; D may correspond to TRBD1 or TRBD2 (5 bases each). V dropped 5 bases and J dropped 9 bases, with 26 bases sitting between them. The CDR3 spans 15 residues. Germline V gene sequence: CDR1 DFQATT, CDR2 SNEGSKA (reference sequence). The CDR3: CSAAERNYGASGQYF. CDR3 in DNA: TGCAGTGCTGCGGAAAGGAATTACGGGGCTTCGGGGCAGTACTTC.

This chain connects TRBV20-1 to TRBJ2-7; maybe TRBD2 (6 bases). The CDR3 runs 13 residues. V lost 3 bases and J lost 5, with 14 bases in between. The germline gives CDR1 DFQATT, CDR2 SNEGSKA (reference sequence). CDR3 sequence: CSASLGRVNEQYF. The CDR3 DNA is TGCAGTGCTAGTCTCGGGAGAGTCAACGAGCAGTACTTC.

J is TRBJ2-5 and V is TRBV12-3 or TRBV12-4; 8 bases match TRBD2. Germline trimming cut 5 bases from V and 5 bases from J; bases unmatched to any gene: 10. The CDR3 has 15 amino acids. The CDR3 nucleotides read TGTGCCAGCAGTAGGACTACGGGAGGGTGGGAGACCCAGTACTTC. Its protein is CASSRTTGGWETQYF.